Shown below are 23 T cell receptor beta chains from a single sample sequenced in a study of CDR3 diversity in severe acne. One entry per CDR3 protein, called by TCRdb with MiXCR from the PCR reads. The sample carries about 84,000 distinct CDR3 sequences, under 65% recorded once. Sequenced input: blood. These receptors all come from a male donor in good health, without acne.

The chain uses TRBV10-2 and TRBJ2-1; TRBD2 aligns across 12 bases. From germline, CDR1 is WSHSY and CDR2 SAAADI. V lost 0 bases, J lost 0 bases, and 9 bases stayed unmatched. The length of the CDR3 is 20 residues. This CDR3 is CASSESTVLAGGNSYNEQFF. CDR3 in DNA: TGCGCCAGCAGTGAGTCAACGGTCCTAGCGGGGGGGAACTCCTACAATGAGCAGTTCTTC.

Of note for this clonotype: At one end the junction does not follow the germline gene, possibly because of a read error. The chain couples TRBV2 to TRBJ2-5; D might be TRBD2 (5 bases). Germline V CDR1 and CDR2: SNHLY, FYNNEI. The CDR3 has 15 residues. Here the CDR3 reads CAISDSRARQETQYF. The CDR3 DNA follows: TGTGCCATCAGTGATTCGAGGGCTCGCCAAGAGACCCAGTACTTC.

The CDR3 region has the DNA TGTGCCAGTAGTATGAGCGGGAAGTTCCACGAGCAGTACTTC. Amino acids: CASSMSGKFHEQYF. The chain uses TRBV19 and TRBJ2-7; TRBD2 agrees at 7 bases. Germline CDR1 reads LNHDA; CDR2 reads SQIVND (reference sequence). V lost 3 bases and J lost 5; bases outside the gene matches: 7. This CDR3 is 14 amino acids long.

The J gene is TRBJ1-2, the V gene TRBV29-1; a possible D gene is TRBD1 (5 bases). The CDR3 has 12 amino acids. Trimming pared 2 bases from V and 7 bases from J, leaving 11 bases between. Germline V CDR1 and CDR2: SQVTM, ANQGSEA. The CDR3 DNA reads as TGCAGCGTTGAAAGTGGGGGTGGTGGCTACACCTTC. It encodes CSVESGGGGYTF.

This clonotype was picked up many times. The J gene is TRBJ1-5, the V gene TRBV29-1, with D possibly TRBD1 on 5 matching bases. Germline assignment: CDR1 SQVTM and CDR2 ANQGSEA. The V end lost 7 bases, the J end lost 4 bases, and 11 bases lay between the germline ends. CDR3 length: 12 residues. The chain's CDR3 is CSATAGNQPQHF. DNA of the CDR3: TGCAGCGCGACAGCGGGAAATCAGCCCCAGCATTTT.

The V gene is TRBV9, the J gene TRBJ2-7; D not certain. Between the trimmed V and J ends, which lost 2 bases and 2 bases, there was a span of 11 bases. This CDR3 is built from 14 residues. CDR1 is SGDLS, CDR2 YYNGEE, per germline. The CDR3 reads CASSVGGPTYEQYF. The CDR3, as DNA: TGTGCCAGCAGCGTGGGTGGACCGACCTACGAGCAGTACTTC.

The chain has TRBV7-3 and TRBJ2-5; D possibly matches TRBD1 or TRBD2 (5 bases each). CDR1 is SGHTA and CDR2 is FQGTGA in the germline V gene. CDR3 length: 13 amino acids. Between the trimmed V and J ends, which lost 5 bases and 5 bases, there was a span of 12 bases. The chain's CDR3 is CASSREGLETQYF. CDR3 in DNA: TGTGCCAGCAGCCGAGAGGGGTTGGAGACCCAGTACTTC.

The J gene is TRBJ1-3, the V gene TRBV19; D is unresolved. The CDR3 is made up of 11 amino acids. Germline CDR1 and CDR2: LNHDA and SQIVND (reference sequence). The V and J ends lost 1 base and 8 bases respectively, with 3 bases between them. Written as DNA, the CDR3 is TGTGCCAGTAGTATAGCGGACACCATATATTTT. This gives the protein CASSIADTIYF.

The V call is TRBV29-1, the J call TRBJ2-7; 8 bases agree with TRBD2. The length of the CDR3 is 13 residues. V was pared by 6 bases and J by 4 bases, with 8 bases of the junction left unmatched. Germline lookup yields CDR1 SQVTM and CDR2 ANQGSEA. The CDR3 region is CSVVLAEGYEQYF. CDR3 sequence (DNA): TGCAGCGTGGTACTAGCGGAGGGGTACGAGCAGTACTTC.

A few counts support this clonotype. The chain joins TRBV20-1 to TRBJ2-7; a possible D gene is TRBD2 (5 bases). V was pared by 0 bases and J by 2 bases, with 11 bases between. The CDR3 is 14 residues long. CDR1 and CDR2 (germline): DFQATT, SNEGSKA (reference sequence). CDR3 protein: CSARDWRATYEQYF. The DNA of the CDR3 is TGCAGTGCTAGAGATTGGCGGGCGACCTACGAGCAGTACTTC.

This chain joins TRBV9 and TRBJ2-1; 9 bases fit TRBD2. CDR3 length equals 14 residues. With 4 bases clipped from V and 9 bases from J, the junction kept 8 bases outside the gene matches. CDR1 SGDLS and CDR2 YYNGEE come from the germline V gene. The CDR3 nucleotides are TGTGCCAGCAGCCCGGGCGGGGGGGCGGGTGAGCAGTTCTTC. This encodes CASSPGGGAGEQFF.

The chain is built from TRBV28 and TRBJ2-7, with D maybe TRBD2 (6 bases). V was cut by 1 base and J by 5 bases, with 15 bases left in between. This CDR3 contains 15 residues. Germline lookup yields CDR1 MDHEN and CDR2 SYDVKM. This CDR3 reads CASSLFGSVRNEQYF. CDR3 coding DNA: TGTGCCAGCAGTTTATTCGGGAGCGTAAGGAACGAGCAGTACTTC.

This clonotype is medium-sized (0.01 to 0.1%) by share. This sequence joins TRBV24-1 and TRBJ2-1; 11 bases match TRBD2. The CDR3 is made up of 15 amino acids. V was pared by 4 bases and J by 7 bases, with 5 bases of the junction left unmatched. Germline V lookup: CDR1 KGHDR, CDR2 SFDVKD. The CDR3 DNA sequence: TGTGCCACCAGTGACCCGGGACTAGCGGTAAATGAGCAGTTCTTC. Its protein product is CATSDPGLAVNEQFF.

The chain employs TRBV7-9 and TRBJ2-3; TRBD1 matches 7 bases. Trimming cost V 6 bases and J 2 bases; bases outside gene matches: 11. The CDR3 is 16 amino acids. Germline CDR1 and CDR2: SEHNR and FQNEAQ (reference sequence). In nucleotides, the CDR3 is TGTGCCAGCAGTCTCCGTAGGACAGGATACACAGATACGCAGTATTTT. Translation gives CASSLRRTGYTDTQYF.

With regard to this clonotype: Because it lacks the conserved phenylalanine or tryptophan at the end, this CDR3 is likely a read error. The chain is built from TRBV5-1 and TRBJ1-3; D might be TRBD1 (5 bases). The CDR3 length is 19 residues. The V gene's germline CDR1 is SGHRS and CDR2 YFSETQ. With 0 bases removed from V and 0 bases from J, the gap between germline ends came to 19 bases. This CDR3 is CASSLGPAGAEFSGNTIYS. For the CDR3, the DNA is TGCGCCAGCAGCTTGGGCCCGGCTGGGGCGGAATTCTCTGGAAACACCATATATTCT.

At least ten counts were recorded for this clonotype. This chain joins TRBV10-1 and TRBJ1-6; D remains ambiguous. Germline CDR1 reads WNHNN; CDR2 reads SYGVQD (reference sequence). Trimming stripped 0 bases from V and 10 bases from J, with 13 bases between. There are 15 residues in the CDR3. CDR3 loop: CASSESGIGQSPLHF. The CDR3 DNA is TGCGCCAGCAGTGAGTCCGGGATCGGGCAGTCACCCCTCCACTTT.

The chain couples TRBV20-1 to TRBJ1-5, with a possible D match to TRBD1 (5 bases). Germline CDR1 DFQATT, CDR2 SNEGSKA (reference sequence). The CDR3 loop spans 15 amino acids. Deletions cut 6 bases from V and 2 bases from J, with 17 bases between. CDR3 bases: TGCAGTGCACAGGCGGGGGGTAAGGGCAATCAGCCCCAGCATTTT. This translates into CSAQAGGKGNQPQHF.

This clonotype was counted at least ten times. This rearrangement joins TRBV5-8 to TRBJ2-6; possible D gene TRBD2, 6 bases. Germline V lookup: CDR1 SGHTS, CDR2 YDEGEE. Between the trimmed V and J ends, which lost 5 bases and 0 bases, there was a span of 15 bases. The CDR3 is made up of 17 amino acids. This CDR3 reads CASSLPGLSSGANVLTF. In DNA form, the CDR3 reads TGTGCCAGCAGTCTTCCGGGACTCTCCTCTGGGGCCAACGTCCTGACTTTC.

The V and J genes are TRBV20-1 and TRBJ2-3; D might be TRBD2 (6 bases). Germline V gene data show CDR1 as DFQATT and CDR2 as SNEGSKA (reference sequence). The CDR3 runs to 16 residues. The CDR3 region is CSTRDWEVPRTDTQYF. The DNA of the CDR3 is TGCAGCACCAGGGATTGGGAGGTTCCTCGTACAGATACGCAGTATTTT.

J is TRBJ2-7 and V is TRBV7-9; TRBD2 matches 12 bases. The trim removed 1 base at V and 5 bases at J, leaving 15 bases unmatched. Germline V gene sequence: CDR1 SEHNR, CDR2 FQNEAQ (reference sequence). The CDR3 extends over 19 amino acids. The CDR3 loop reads CASSLVWLAGGPGLHEQYF. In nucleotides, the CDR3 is TGTGCCAGCAGCTTAGTCTGGCTAGCGGGAGGGCCAGGGTTGCACGAGCAGTACTTC.

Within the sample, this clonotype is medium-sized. This CDR3 reads CASSLVADSSPLHF. CDR3 bases: TGTGCCAGCAGTTTAGTAGCAGACAGTTCACCCCTCCACTTT. The gene calls are TRBV12-3 or TRBV12-4 and TRBJ1-6; D may be TRBD1 (5 bases). The CDR3 length is 14 residues. Deletions cut 1 base from V and 9 bases from J, with 10 bases between.

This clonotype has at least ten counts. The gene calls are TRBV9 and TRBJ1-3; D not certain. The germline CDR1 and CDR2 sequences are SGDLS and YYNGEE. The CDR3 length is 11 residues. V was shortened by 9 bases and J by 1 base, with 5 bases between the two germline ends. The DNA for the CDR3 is TGTGCCACCCCTTCTGGAAACACCATATATTTT. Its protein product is CATPSGNTIYF.

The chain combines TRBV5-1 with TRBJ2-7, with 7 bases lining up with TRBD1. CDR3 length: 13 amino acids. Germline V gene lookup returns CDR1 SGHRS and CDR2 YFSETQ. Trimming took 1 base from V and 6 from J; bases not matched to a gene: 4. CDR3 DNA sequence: TGCGCCAGCAGCTTGCGGGACAGCACCGAGCAGTACTTC. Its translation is CASSLRDSTEQYF.